These 12 T cell receptor beta chains originate from one sample sequenced in a study of OX40 agonist ivuxolimab in advanced cancers. TCRdb's table, derived via immunoSEQ multiplex PCR, lists solely in-frame clones and lacks some. The data hold roughly 63,000 clones, with 75% to 90% observed a single time. The sample consisted of CD4+ or CD8+ T cells sorted from blood, taken in a trial of the OX40 agonist ivuxolimab. Receptor source: an adult with an advanced solid tumor such as melanoma, head and neck, liver or kidney cancer.

The rearrangement uses TRBV2 and TRBJ1-1; D possibly corresponds to TRBD1 (5 bases). The CDR3 length is 17 residues. Deletions cut 0 bases from V and 4 bases from J, with 18 bases between. The germline gives CDR1 SNHLY, CDR2 FYNNEI. In nucleotides, the CDR3 is TGTGCCAGCAGTGAAGCTCCCTATGAGACAGTGTTCACTGAAGCTTTCTTT. As protein: CASSEAPYETVFTEAFF.

The V call is TRBV7-6, the J call TRBJ2-4; D is perhaps TRBD1 (7 bases). The CDR3 sequence is 15 residues long. Trimming pared 4 bases from V and 8 bases from J, leaving 18 bases between. Germline CDR1 is SGHVS and CDR2 is FNYEAQ. DNA for the CDR3: TGTGCCAGCAGCTCCCGTGGAGGGGGCTTAGACATTCAGTACTTC. Its protein is CASSSRGGGLDIQYF. Full variable domain (remainder filled in from reference TRBV7-6 and TRBJ2-4): GAGVSQSPRYKVTKRGQDVALRCDPISGHVSLYWYRQALGQGPEFLTYFNYEAQQDKSGLPNDRFSAERPEGSISTLTIQRTEQRDSAMYRCASSSRGGGLDIQYFGAGTRLSVL.

This clone was seen a few times. V gene TRBV7-2 combines with J gene TRBJ2-5; D may be TRBD1 or TRBD2 (6 bases each). The CDR3 extends over 15 amino acids. The ends were cut back, 0 bases at V and 4 bases at J, with 12 bases in the middle. Germline assignment: CDR1 SGHTA and CDR2 FQGNSA. CDR3 sequence: CASSLALGGGETQYF. The CDR3 nucleotides read TGTGCCAGCAGCTTAGCGCTGGGGGGCGGAGAGACCCAGTACTTC.

The chain uses TRBV5-1 and TRBJ1-3; no reliable D call. There are 16 residues in the CDR3. Trimming stripped 2 bases from V and 2 bases from J, with 14 bases between. CDR1 and CDR2 (germline): SGHRS, YFSETQ. In DNA form, the CDR3 reads TGCGCCAGCAGCTTACTCGGGAGACCAACTGGAAACACCATATATTTT. Protein product: CASSLLGRPTGNTIYF.

V usage is TRBV28 and J usage is TRBJ1-5; tentatively, D is TRBD1 (5 bases). The CDR3 has 11 residues. CDR1 is MDHEN and CDR2 is SYDVKM in the germline V gene. Trimming took off 3 bases at V and 11 bases at J, with 8 bases between the two ends. The CDR3 DNA sequence: TGTGCCAGCAGTTTCCGGGGGGCCCAGCATTTT. Protein: CASSFRGAQHF.

The V gene is TRBV2, the J gene TRBJ2-5; TRBD1 matches at 7 bases. The germline V gene encodes CDR1 SNHLY and CDR2 FYNNEI. The CDR3 is made up of 12 amino acids. V was clipped by 11 bases and J by 4 bases; unmatched bases: 7. CDR3 nucleotides: TGTGCCGGAGCAGGGGGTTCAGAGACCCAGTACTTC. It specifies CAGAGGSETQYF.

J is TRBJ2-7 and V is TRBV7-8; either TRBD1 or TRBD2 may fit D (7 bases each). This CDR3 is 15 amino acids long. Trimming removed 8 bases at V and 5 bases at J, with 22 bases between. Germline V gene data show CDR1 as SGHVS and CDR2 as FQNEAQ. The CDR3 DNA reads TGTGCCAGCCTCAGGGGGAGGGTGTCCGTCGACGAGCAGTACTTC. It encodes CASLRGRVSVDEQYF.

V is TRBV5-1 and J is TRBJ2-1; no reliable D call. The ends were cut back, 4 bases at V and 8 bases at J, with 16 bases in the middle. The CDR3 sequence is 14 residues long. Germline CDR1 is SGHRS and CDR2 is YFSETQ. CDR3: CASSPDPERDEQFF. Here the CDR3 DNA reads TGCGCCAGCAGCCCCGACCCCGAACGGGATGAGCAGTTCTTC.

This clone was recorded a few times. This chain joins TRBV9 and TRBJ2-1, with 9 positions matching TRBD1. Trimming cost V 7 bases and J 5 bases; bases outside gene matches: 4. This CDR3 has 13 residues. Looked up from germline, CDR1 is SGDLS and CDR2 is YYNGEE. The CDR3 here is CASGTGNNNEQFF. The CDR3, as DNA: TGTGCCAGCGGGACAGGGAACAACAATGAGCAGTTCTTC.

The V call is TRBV27, the J call TRBJ1-6; 12 bases fit TRBD1. The germline CDR1 and CDR2 sequences are MNHEY and SMNVEV (reference sequence). Unmatched junction bases numbered 2, after V lost 4 bases and J lost 7 bases. This CDR3 comprises 15 residues. CDR3 sequence: CASSWDRGPNSPLHF. CDR3 nucleotides: TGTGCCAGCAGTTGGGACAGGGGGCCAAATTCACCCCTCCACTTT.

The chain is built from TRBV28 and TRBJ2-7, with D possibly TRBD1 on 6 matching bases. The CDR3 length is 13 residues. In germline, CDR1 is MDHEN, CDR2 SYDVKM. V was shortened by 8 bases and J by 7 bases, with 18 bases between the two germline ends. The DNA for the CDR3 is TGTGCCAGCGAACCAGGGGCACCGGGGGAGCAGTACTTC. It encodes CASEPGAPGEQYF.

The V gene is TRBV19, the J gene TRBJ2-5; tentative D call: TRBD1 (6 bases). With 3 bases removed from V and 7 bases from J, the gap between germline ends came to 12 bases. From germline, CDR1 is LNHDA and CDR2 SQIVND (reference sequence). The CDR3 totals 13 residues. CDR3 nucleotide sequence: TGTGCCAGTAGTATGGGACACCGAGGGACCCAGTACTTC. Translating gives CASSMGHRGTQYF.